This T cell receptor beta chain emerged from a study of identical twins. The study, taken as a whole, reports: Within cord blood, abundant beta clonotypes carried fewer insertions, but memory repertoires showed no such trend.

TCRdb reanalysed the 5' RACE reads using MiXCR and keeps one entry per CDR3 protein. The table lists about 730,000 distinct CDR3 sequences, 21% of them singletons. At least ten counts were recorded for this clonotype. The antigen remains unidentified. The CDR3 extends over 16 amino acids. Germline V gives CDR1 LGHNA, CDR2 YNFKEQ. V lost 0 bases, J lost 6 bases, and 9 bases stayed unmatched. Another study also made use of these data, one on T cells expressing NK-cell markers. From that study: These clonotypes, the leaders elsewhere, also led the CD3+CD56-NKG2C+ fraction in several donors.

The V and J genes are TRBV4-2 and TRBJ2-7; 9 nucleotides match TRBD2. Source material: PBMCs. The TCR originated in a young woman in good health. The CDR3 DNA sequence: TGTGCCAGCAGCCAAGATGAGGGCGGGGGGGCGAGCGAGCAGTACTTC. Encoded protein: CASSQDEGGGASEQYF.